Presented here are 10 T cell receptor beta chains from one specimen sequenced in a study of T-cell memory formation after mild COVID-19. TCRdb recomputed calls from the 5' RACE reads with MiXCR, one row per CDR3 protein. The data hold 300,000 to 400,000 distinct CDR3 sequences, with approximately 13% observed a single time. The sample was PBMCs or a T cell subset sorted from them (not recorded which). The receptor set was obtained from a man in his late teens or twenties who had mild COVID-19 (a few samples of this study predate the infection). Cell type and time point are not known.

V usage is TRBV19 and J usage is TRBJ1-2, with D possibly TRBD1 on 6 matching bases. Germline V gene data show CDR1 as LNHDA and CDR2 as SQIVND (reference sequence). V was shortened by 6 bases and J by 4 bases, with 9 bases between the two germline ends. The CDR3 has 12 residues. In DNA form, the CDR3 reads TGTGCCAGTAGGGAGGACAGCTATGGCTACACCTTC. It translates to CASREDSYGYTF.

The chain combines TRBV29-1 with TRBJ2-7; 9 nucleotides agree with TRBD1. CDR3 size: 15 residues. Trimming removed 1 base from V and 3 bases from J; junction bases left unmatched: 7. Germline values: CDR1 SQVTM, CDR2 ANQGSEA. As DNA, the CDR3 is TGCAGCGTTGAAGCTCCTAGGACAGGGGTCTACGAGCAGTACTTC. Translating gives CSVEAPRTGVYEQYF.

The sample holds a few counts of this clonotype. The genes are TRBV6-1 and TRBJ2-3, with D maybe TRBD2 (6 bases). The CDR3 spans 15 residues. V lost 1 base, J lost 1 base, and 9 bases lay in between. In germline, CDR1 is MNHNS, CDR2 SASEGT. As DNA, the CDR3 is TGTGCCAGCAGTGAAGTGTGGGGGGGCACAGATACGCAGTATTTT. It codes for CASSEVWGGTDTQYF.

This clonotype was detected a few times. The chain recombines TRBV3-1 with TRBJ2-3; TRBD2 agrees at 8 bases. The CDR3 contains 15 residues. V lost 1 base and J lost 4; bases outside the gene matches: 4. Germline CDR1 reads LGHDT; CDR2 reads YNNKEL (reference sequence). CDR3 residues: CASSQVSGVADTQYF. CDR3 nucleotides: TGTGCCAGCAGCCAAGTTAGCGGGGTTGCAGATACGCAGTATTTT.

This clonotype was counted a few times. This chain links TRBV12-3 or TRBV12-4 with TRBJ2-3; 9 nucleotides agree with TRBD2. This CDR3 has 13 residues. The ends lost 9 bases at V and 2 bases at J; junction bases unmatched: 3. CDR3 residues: CASRLAATDTQYF. DNA for the CDR3: TGTGCCAGTCGACTAGCGGCCACAGATACGCAGTATTTT.

A few counts support this clonotype. The chain recombines TRBV18 with TRBJ2-7; possible D gene TRBD1, 5 bases. The CDR3 runs 15 residues. Germline V gene sequence: CDR1 KGHSH, CDR2 LQKENI. The V end lost 5 bases, the J end lost 5 bases, and 19 bases lay between the germline ends. The CDR3 DNA follows: TGTGCCAGCTCAACTGGTGGGGCTTGGGGAAACGAGCAGTACTTC. Translated, it gives CASSTGGAWGNEQYF.

This clonotype was counted many times. The genes are TRBV9 and TRBJ1-4; unclear D gene. This CDR3 is 14 amino acids long. Germline CDR1 and CDR2: SGDLS and YYNGEE. Trimming shortened V by 2 bases and J by 4 bases, and 9 bases separated the two germline ends. The CDR3 sequence is CASSVGGLNEKLFF. CDR3 nucleotide sequence: TGTGCCAGCAGCGTGGGAGGGCTTAATGAAAAACTGTTTTTT.

The chain is built from TRBV23-1 and TRBJ1-4; 11 bases line up with TRBD1. TRBV23-1 is treated as an ORF (open reading frame) with a function not yet certain. The CDR3 extends over 15 amino acids. Trimming at V came to 3 bases and at J to 6 bases, leaving 3 bases not matched to a gene. The CDR3 loop is CASSQAGQGDEKLFF. CDR3 nucleotides: TGCGCCAGCAGTCAGGCGGGACAGGGGGATGAAAAACTGTTTTTT.

The chain has TRBV5-1 and TRBJ2-1; TRBD1 might be the D (6 bases). The CDR3 is made up of 12 amino acids. The germline V gene encodes CDR1 SGHRS and CDR2 YFSETQ. Trimming removed 3 bases at V and 10 bases at J, with 11 bases between. CDR3 DNA: TGCGCCAGCAGCTACAGGGCTTGGGAGCAGTTCTTC. Residues: CASSYRAWEQFF.

This clonotype was picked up a small number of times. The chain couples TRBV5-1 to TRBJ2-3; 8 positions agree with TRBD1. CDR3 length equals 17 residues. Germline assignment: CDR1 SGHRS and CDR2 YFSETQ. J was trimmed by 3 bases and V by 4 bases; bases with no gene match: 13. The CDR3 spells CASSQKRTGLRTDTQYF. The CDR3, as DNA: TGCGCCAGCAGCCAGAAAAGGACAGGGCTGAGGACAGATACGCAGTATTTT. Complete variable domain (other parts from reference TRBV5-1 and TRBJ2-3): KAGVTQTPRYLIKTRGQQVTLSCSPISGHRSVSWYQQTPGQGLQFLFEYFSETQRNKGNFPGRFSGRQFSNSRSEMNVSTLELGDSALYLCASSQKRTGLRTDTQYFGPGTRLTVL.